The 28 T cell receptor beta chains below come from one sample, sequenced in a study of T cells in Graves' hyperthyroidism and ophthalmopathy. Using RNA transcripts as the source, TCR beta CDR3 regions were amplified. HTBI primers were employed in a first-round RT-PCR of the TCR CDR3. TCRdb passed the multiplex PCR reads through MiXCR, listing each CDR3 protein once. The sample shows under 450,000 distinct CDR3 sequences, approximately 15% of them seen only once. The sample consisted of blood. These receptors came from a woman aged 18-29 years with Graves' hyperthyroidism.

This clonotype has a count of ten or more. The rearrangement uses TRBV5-1 and TRBJ2-1; the D gene is possibly TRBD1 (5 bases). V lost 3 bases, J lost 8 bases, and 12 bases lay in between. This CDR3 is 13 amino acids long. Germline V gives CDR1 SGHRS, CDR2 YFSETQ. CDR3 residues: CASSSSGWDEQFF. In nucleotides, the CDR3 is TGCGCCAGCAGCTCTTCAGGGTGGGATGAGCAGTTCTTC.

The chain has TRBV20-1 and TRBJ2-5; 9 nucleotides line up with TRBD1. The CDR3 loop spans 13 amino acids. V lost 5 bases and J lost 5; bases outside the gene matches: 6. Per germline, CDR1 DFQATT and CDR2 SNEGSKA (reference sequence). The CDR3 protein is CSAAQGAGETQYF. The CDR3, as DNA: TGCAGTGCTGCACAGGGGGCGGGGGAGACCCAGTACTTC.

This clonotype was seen more than once but under ten times. The chain recombines TRBV20-1 with TRBJ2-1; no clear D. The germline V and J ends were trimmed by 6 bases and 0 bases, with 18 bases remaining between them. CDR1 is DFQATT, CDR2 SNEGSKA, per germline (reference sequence). The CDR3 consists of 16 residues. The CDR3 sequence is CSAKKTDAVSYNEQFF. CDR3 nucleotide sequence: TGCAGTGCAAAGAAAACTGACGCGGTCTCCTACAATGAGCAGTTCTTC.

This clonotype showed up many times. This chain links TRBV6-5 with TRBJ2-2; D perhaps matches TRBD1 (6 bases). Trimming shortened V by 1 base and J by 1 base, and 16 bases separated the two germline ends. This CDR3 has 18 amino acids. Germline V gives CDR1 MNHEY, CDR2 SVGAGI. CDR3 sequence reads: CASSYYRQVGLNTGELFF. As DNA, the CDR3 is TGTGCCAGCAGTTACTACAGACAGGTCGGCTTGAACACCGGGGAGCTGTTTTTT.

In this sample, this clonotype turned up many times. This rearrangement joins TRBV28 to TRBJ2-5; D may be TRBD1 (5 bases). CDR1 and CDR2 from the germline V gene are MDHEN and SYDVKM. V shed 2 bases and J shed 0 bases, with 13 bases lying between them. The CDR3 is 16 residues long. CDR3 region: CASSLRQSPYQETQYF. DNA for the CDR3: TGTGCCAGCAGTTTACGACAGAGCCCTTACCAAGAGACCCAGTACTTC.

This clonotype was seen many times. The rearrangement links TRBV11-3 to TRBJ2-3; 9 bases map to TRBD1. V lost 7 bases and J lost 5; bases outside the gene matches: 7. The CDR3 contains 14 residues. Germline CDR1 SGHNT, CDR2 YENEEA. The CDR3 reads CASTKQGAEDTQYF. The CDR3 DNA follows: TGTGCCAGCACCAAACAGGGGGCTGAAGATACGCAGTATTTT.

The genes are TRBV29-1 and TRBJ2-1; D call uncertain. The CDR3 spans 12 residues. The ends were cut back, 3 bases at V and 4 bases at J, with 7 bases in the middle. Germline assignment: CDR1 SQVTM and CDR2 ANQGSEA. CDR3 protein: CSVDMSYNEQFF. CDR3 in DNA: TGCAGCGTTGATATGAGTTACAATGAGCAGTTCTTC.

This clonotype has ten or more counts. This chain joins TRBV30 and TRBJ1-2; a weak D match, TRBD1 (5 bases). The CDR3 is 13 residues long. Per the germline V gene, CDR1 is GTSNPN and CDR2 is SVGIG (reference sequence). The CDR3 spells CADSTGVNYGYTF. Written as DNA, the CDR3 is TGTGCAGATTCGACGGGGGTTAACTATGGCTACACCTTC.

This clonotype was observed a handful of times. The chain links TRBV10-3 to TRBJ2-4; 10 bases fit TRBD1. V gave up 0 bases and J gave up 12 bases; unmatched junction bases: 14. This CDR3 spans 17 amino acids. In germline, CDR1 is ENHRY, CDR2 SYGVKD. CDR3 sequence: CAISESTGTGALYAQYF. CDR3 nucleotide sequence: TGTGCCATCAGTGAGTCGACCGGGACAGGGGCCCTGTATGCTCAGTACTTC.

The rearrangement uses TRBV4-1 and TRBJ1-3; D ambiguous. V was shortened by 0 bases and J by 4 bases, with 13 bases between the two germline ends. This CDR3 is built from 16 residues. Germline V gene lookup returns CDR1 MGHRA and CDR2 YSYEKL. CDR3 sequence (DNA): TGCGCCAGCAGCCAAGAAATGCGGATAGCCGGAAACACCATATATTTT. The encoded protein is CASSQEMRIAGNTIYF.

The CDR3: CASSLPLDRGSYEQYF. CDR3 sequence (DNA): TGTGCCAGCAGTTTACCCCTGGACAGGGGCTCCTACGAGCAGTACTTC. The chain combines TRBV2 with TRBJ2-7; 9 nucleotides agree with TRBD1. The CDR3 runs 16 residues. Germline-derived CDR1 and CDR2 are SNHLY and FYNNEI. J was trimmed by 0 bases and V by 5 bases; bases with no gene match: 8.

This clonotype was found a few times. The chain uses TRBV9 and TRBJ2-5, with D uncertain. The V end was cut by 0 bases, the J end by 3 bases, with 9 bases between. The CDR3 consists of 14 residues. The germline V gene has CDR1 SGDLS and CDR2 YYNGEE. The CDR3 loop reads CASSVGTVKETQYF. The CDR3 nucleotides are TGTGCCAGCAGCGTAGGGACGGTAAAAGAGACCCAGTACTTC.

This clonotype came up many times. The rearrangement joins TRBV7-3 to TRBJ2-1; 8 bases line up with TRBD1. CDR1 is SGHTA and CDR2 is FQGTGA in the germline V gene. Germline trimming cut 1 base from V and 7 bases from J; bases unmatched to any gene: 9. CDR3 size: 16 residues. The CDR3 loop is CASSLIARGLGNEQFF. CDR3 DNA sequence: TGTGCCAGCAGCTTAATAGCCAGGGGGCTAGGGAATGAGCAGTTCTTC.

The rearrangement joins TRBV5-4 to TRBJ1-2; 8 positions match TRBD1. Losses at the gene ends were 4 bases for V and 4 bases for J; bases not matched to a gene: 9. CDR1 and CDR2 from the germline V gene are SGHNT and YYREEE (reference sequence). This CDR3 comprises 15 residues. Written as DNA, the CDR3 is TGTGCCAGCAGCCCGGACAGACAGGGGATCTATGGCTACACCTTC. Protein: CASSPDRQGIYGYTF.

This clonotype appeared a few times. The chain links TRBV29-1 to TRBJ2-7; 9 positions match TRBD1. The CDR3 covers 11 residues. The V gene's germline CDR1 is SQVTM and CDR2 ANQGSEA. The V and J ends lost 8 bases and 7 bases, in that order; junction bases with no gene match: 6. CDR3 protein: CSYRGPREQYF. In nucleotides, the CDR3 is TGCAGCTACAGGGGGCCGAGAGAGCAGTACTTC.

The table lists this clonotype with many counts. This chain links TRBV7-6 with TRBJ2-2, with 7 bases fitting TRBD1. Germline values: CDR1 SGHVS, CDR2 FNYEAQ. V lost 1 base and J lost 0; bases outside the gene matches: 2. The CDR3 runs to 16 residues. DNA for the CDR3: TGTGCCAGCAGCTTAGGGGGACAGCCGAACACCGGGGAGCTGTTTTTT. It specifies CASSLGGQPNTGELFF. Full variable domain (rest looked up from reference TRBV7-6 and TRBJ2-2): GAGVSQSPRYKVTKRGQDVALRCDPISGHVSLYWYRQALGQGPEFLTYFNYEAQQDKSGLPNDRFSAERPEGSISTLTIQRTEQRDSAMYRCASSLGGQPNTGELFFGEGSRLTVL.

This clonotype was observed at least ten times. V gene TRBV20-1 combines with J gene TRBJ2-7; D remains ambiguous. CDR3 length: 15 amino acids. The germline V gene encodes CDR1 DFQATT and CDR2 SNEGSKA (reference sequence). V was pared by 0 bases and J by 1 base, with 13 bases between. For the CDR3, the DNA is TGCAGTGCTAGAGAAGAAGAGTGGGGATCCTACGAGCAGTACTTC. Its translation: CSAREEEWGSYEQYF.

This clonotype appeared many times. The chain is built from TRBV11-3 and TRBJ2-3, with 7 nucleotides matching TRBD2. Germline trimming cut 5 bases from V and 6 bases from J; bases unmatched to any gene: 2. The CDR3 is 12 residues long. Germline-derived CDR1 and CDR2 are SGHNT and YENEEA. The CDR3 DNA follows: TGTGCCAGCAGCCCCGGGGGGGATACGCAGTATTTT. This translates into CASSPGGDTQYF.

This clonotype has ten or more counts. The chain has TRBV28 and TRBJ2-3, with 10 bases lining up with TRBD2. CDR3 length: 13 amino acids. Germline V gene data show CDR1 as MDHEN and CDR2 as SYDVKM. The V and J ends lost 10 bases and 4 bases, in that order; junction bases with no gene match: 5. The CDR3 region is CATIAGGPDTQYF. As DNA, the CDR3 is TGTGCCACCATAGCGGGGGGTCCAGATACGCAGTATTTT.

This sequence joins TRBV3-1 and TRBJ1-3; D gene ambiguous. The V end was cut by 1 base, the J end by 9 bases, with 7 bases between. The length of the CDR3 is 12 residues. Germline CDR1 is LGHDT and CDR2 is YNNKEL (reference sequence). In DNA, the CDR3 is TGTGCCAGCAGCCAAGTCGTAAGCACCATATATTTT. Translation: CASSQVVSTIYF.

The chain recombines TRBV30 with TRBJ1-5; D is possibly TRBD1 (6 bases). CDR1 and CDR2 from the germline V gene are GTSNPN and SVGIG (reference sequence). This CDR3 has 14 residues. The V end lost 5 bases, the J end lost 5 bases, and 16 bases lay between the germline ends. DNA of the CDR3: TGTGCCTGGGGTCGGACAGTGAGGGATCAGCCCCAGCATTTT. Translation: CAWGRTVRDQPQHF.

There are many counts of this clonotype. This chain joins TRBV7-9 and TRBJ1-1; weak D call: TRBD1 (6 bases). The CDR3 runs to 15 residues. Trimming took off 1 base at V and 3 bases at J, with 12 bases between the two ends. Germline V gene lookup returns CDR1 SEHNR and CDR2 FQNEAQ (reference sequence). This chain's CDR3 is CASSLDQGLDTEAFF. As DNA, the CDR3 is TGTGCCAGCAGCTTAGATCAGGGGCTGGACACTGAAGCTTTCTTT.

In this sample, this clonotype turned up many times. This rearrangement joins TRBV6-2 or TRBV6-3 to TRBJ1-4; 8 bases line up with TRBD1. Germline-derived CDR1 and CDR2 are MNHEY and SVGEGT. The CDR3 runs 11 residues. The junction had 7 bases not matched to a gene; V was cut back by 11 bases and J by 11 bases. The DNA for the CDR3 is TGTGCCGTCCGACAGGGGAGCAAACTGTTTTTT. It is translated as CAVRQGSKLFF.

At least ten counts were recorded for this clonotype. The rearrangement uses TRBV7-3 and TRBJ2-1, with 7 positions matching TRBD2. With V trimmed by 2 bases and J by 8 bases, 12 bases remained unmatched. Germline CDR1 is SGHTA and CDR2 is FQGTGA. This CDR3 has 16 amino acids. CDR3 residues: CASSLRDGRSGHEQFF. CDR3 nucleotide sequence: TGTGCCAGCAGCTTACGTGACGGGAGGTCTGGCCATGAGCAGTTCTTC.

Many counts were recorded for this clonotype. The rearrangement uses TRBV3-1 and TRBJ2-1; 9 nucleotides line up with TRBD2. This CDR3 has 17 amino acids. V shed 4 bases and J 7 bases; nucleotides not matched to a gene: 14. Germline CDR1 reads LGHDT; CDR2 reads YNNKEL (reference sequence). The CDR3 is CASSPTPLAGVQNEQFF. For the CDR3, the DNA is TGTGCCAGCAGCCCAACCCCCTTAGCGGGGGTTCAGAATGAGCAGTTCTTC.

This rearrangement joins TRBV7-9 to TRBJ2-1, with TRBD1 as a possible D gene (5 bases). The germline gives CDR1 SEHNR, CDR2 FQNEAQ (reference sequence). There are 13 residues in the CDR3. V was shortened by 1 base and J by 12 bases, with 13 bases between the two germline ends. CDR3 sequence: CASSLDLGQGQFF. As DNA, the CDR3 is TGTGCCAGCAGCTTAGACTTAGGGCAGGGGCAGTTCTTC.

This clonotype was seen ten or more times. The V gene is TRBV18, the J gene TRBJ1-5; 10 bases map to TRBD1. Trimming at V came to 6 bases and at J to 7 bases, leaving 6 bases not matched to a gene. The CDR3 loop spans 14 amino acids. Germline-derived CDR1 and CDR2 are KGHSH and LQKENI. The CDR3 region has the DNA TGTGCCAGCTCCCAGGGGACAGGGGACCAGCCCCAGCATTTT. It translates to CASSQGTGDQPQHF.

This clonotype appeared many times. The J gene is TRBJ1-1, the V gene TRBV10-1; 9 nucleotides line up with TRBD1. Germline V gives CDR1 WNHNN, CDR2 SYGVQD (reference sequence). Trimming took 6 bases from V and 1 from J; bases not matched to a gene: 12. The CDR3 loop spans 17 amino acids. This CDR3 reads CASSPGQGLGENTEAFF. The CDR3 nucleotides read TGCGCCAGCAGCCCGGGACAGGGCCTTGGAGAGAACACTGAAGCTTTCTTT.